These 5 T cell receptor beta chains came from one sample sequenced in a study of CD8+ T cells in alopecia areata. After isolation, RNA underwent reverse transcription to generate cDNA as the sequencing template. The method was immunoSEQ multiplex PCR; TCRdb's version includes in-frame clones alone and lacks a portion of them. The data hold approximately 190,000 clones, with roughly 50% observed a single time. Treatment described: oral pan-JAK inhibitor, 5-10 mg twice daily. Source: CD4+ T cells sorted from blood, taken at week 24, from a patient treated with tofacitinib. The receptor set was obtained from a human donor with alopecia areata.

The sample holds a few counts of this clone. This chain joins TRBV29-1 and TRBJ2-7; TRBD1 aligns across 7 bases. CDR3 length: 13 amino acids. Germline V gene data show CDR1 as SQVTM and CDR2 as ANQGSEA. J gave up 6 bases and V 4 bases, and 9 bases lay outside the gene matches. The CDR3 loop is CSVGGGARLEQYF. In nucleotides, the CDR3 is TGCAGCGTTGGAGGGGGCGCCCGACTCGAGCAGTACTTC.

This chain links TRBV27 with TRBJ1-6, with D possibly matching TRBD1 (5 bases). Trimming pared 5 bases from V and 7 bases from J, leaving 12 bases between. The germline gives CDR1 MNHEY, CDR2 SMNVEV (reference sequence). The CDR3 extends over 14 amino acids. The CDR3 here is CASSLQAKNSPLHF. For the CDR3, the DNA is TGTGCCAGCAGTCTACAGGCAAAGAATTCACCCCTCCACTTT.

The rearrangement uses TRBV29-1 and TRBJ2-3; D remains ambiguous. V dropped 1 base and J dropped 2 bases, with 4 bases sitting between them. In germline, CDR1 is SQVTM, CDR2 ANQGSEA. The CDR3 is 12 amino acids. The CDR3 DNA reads TGCAGCGTTGAAGTAACCACAGATACGCAGTATTTT. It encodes CSVEVTTDTQYF.

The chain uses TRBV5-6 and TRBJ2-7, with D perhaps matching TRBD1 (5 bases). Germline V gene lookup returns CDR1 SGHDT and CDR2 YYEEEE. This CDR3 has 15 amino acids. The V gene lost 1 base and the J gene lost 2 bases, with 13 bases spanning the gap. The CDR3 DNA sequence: TGTGCCAGCAGCTTGTTTGGGTCGACAGCCTACGAGCAGTACTTC. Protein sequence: CASSLFGSTAYEQYF.

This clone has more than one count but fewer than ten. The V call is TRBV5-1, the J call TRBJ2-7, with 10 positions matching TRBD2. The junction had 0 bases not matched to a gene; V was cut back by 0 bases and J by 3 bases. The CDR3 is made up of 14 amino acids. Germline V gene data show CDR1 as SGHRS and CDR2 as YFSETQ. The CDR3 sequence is CASSLGTSGYEQYF. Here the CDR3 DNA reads TGCGCCAGCAGCTTGGGGACTAGCGGCTACGAGCAGTACTTC.